These T cell receptor beta chains were read from a single sample in a study of long-term antiretroviral therapy in people with HIV. The assay was immunoSEQ multiplex PCR, and TCRdb's table has in-frame clones only and misses some. The sample lists tens of thousands of clones; 75% to 90% were seen once. This specimen consisted of unsorted PBMCs, obtained 1 year after starting antiretroviral therapy. These receptors all stem from a man between 18 and 35 years old with HIV. Each CDR3 is given without its conserved first and last residue. A D gene is named only where the DNA matches it firmly.

d_gene,v_gene,CDR3aa
-,TRBV15,ATSTGASGPYEQY
TRBD1,TRBV18,ASSPATGVLSQH
-,TRBV2,ASAVGTSNEKLF
TRBD1,TRBV19,ASSIEGAASNQPQH
-,TRBV9,ASSANWGGEQY
TRBD1,TRBV5-1,ASSSLTGGYNEQF
-,TRBV7-6,ASSTHGLNEKLF
TRBD2,TRBV15,ATSRDGGDEQY
-,TRBV5-4,ASSHGTPGYEQY
TRBD1,TRBV2,ASIRGQAYEQY
-,TRBV27,ASSLSPTGVNQPQH
-,TRBV5-6,ASSSQVREPQH
-,TRBV29-1,SVVSFGGYT
TRBD1,TRBV9,ASSAWVRGYNEQF
TRBD1,TRBV5-1,ASSLGDRVDQPQH
-,TRBV28,ASSYRAQPQH
-,TRBV7-9,ASSLGGYGYEQY
-,TRBV27,ASSLYADSSYEQY
-,TRBV28,ASSAGTRDIHEQY
TRBD2,TRBV11-2,ASSLEGREAGDTDTQY
-,TRBV7-9,ASSLVGDEQY
-,TRBV6-6,ASRDQAREQF
-,TRBV7-9,ASSLEISVPNEKLF
-,TRBV7-6,ASSLWQGPNQPQH
-,TRBV5-1,ASSYTGANTEAF
-,TRBV19,ASKRVSTGELF